Each of the 22 T cell receptor beta chains below was sequenced from the same sample in a study of tumor-infiltrating lymphocytes in primary liver carcinoma (dated by TCRdb to 2016 to 2017). Without any cell sorting, total RNA and DNA were extracted together from 20-30 mg of bulk tissue using the AllPrep DNA/RNA mini kit. The sample was run on an Illumina HiSeq 2500. Starting from approximately 500 ng total RNA, TCRbeta-specific cDNA was produced by reverse transcription with a constant-region primer and ProtoScript II reverse transcriptase. Three nested multiplex PCR rounds, following a slightly modified ARM-PCR procedure, were used to build the TCRbeta libraries. The first two PCR rounds used multiplex TRBV1-TRBV30 forward primers with a Cbeta reverse primer, each for roughly 11 cycles. Using fastp at Q25 and MiXCR, TCRdb reprocessed the public reads and kept productive beta chains. Each entry merges the rows of one CDR3 protein and shows their most common DNA and genes. Across this sample there are 100,000 or so distinct CDR3 sequences, with roughly 80% seen only once. The ten largest clones take up approximately 21% of the sample.

The sample taken for sequencing was liver tumor tissue from sampling region 3. The cell subset or site label, read with the paper, signifies: tumor region T3, left-lateral pole. The receptors were gathered from a man aged 40-55 years with primary liver carcinoma and hepatitis B virus infection.

Notes on this clonotype: A read error may produce the germline difference seen at one junction end. V gene TRBV6-5 combines with J gene TRBJ2-7, with a tentative D call TRBD2 (5 bases). Germline CDR1 reads MNHEY; CDR2 reads SVGAGI. This CDR3 comprises 14 residues. The CDR3 DNA follows: TGTGTCAGCCGGAGCGGTTTTCCGGATTACGAGCAGTACTTC. Translation: CVSRSGFPDYEQYF.

The rearrangement links TRBV29-1 to TRBJ2-1; the D gene is possibly TRBD2 (5 bases). The germline CDR1 and CDR2 sequences are SQVTM and ANQGSEA. CDR3 length: 16 residues. Trimming took 5 bases from V and 9 from J, leaving 26 bases between them. CDR3 nucleotides: TGCAGCGTTAGGGCTAGCTGGAGAGGAATTTTGAGTGAGCAGTTCTTC. Its protein is CSVRASWRGILSEQFF.

As concerns this clonotype: No conserved phenylalanine or tryptophan ends this CDR3, so it is likely a read error. The V call is TRBV6-1, the J call TRBJ2-5, with 7 positions matching TRBD2. CDR1 and CDR2 (germline): MNHNS, SASEGT. This CDR3 spans 14 amino acids. Trimming took 8 bases from V and 1 from J; bases not matched to a gene: 7. The CDR3 DNA reads as TGTGCCAGCCGTTATGGACTAGTCCAAGAGACCCAGTACCTC. As protein: CASRYGLVQETQYL.

The chain uses TRBV11-2 and TRBJ2-7; maybe TRBD2 (6 bases). The CDR3 loop spans 14 amino acids. Trimming removed 5 bases at V and 0 bases at J, with 11 bases between. Germline V gene sequence: CDR1 SGHAT, CDR2 FQNNGV. The CDR3 DNA sequence: TGTGCCAGCAGCCCTCCCGGGGGCTCCTACGAGCAGTACTTC. Its translation: CASSPPGGSYEQYF.

Many counts were recorded for this clonotype. This chain joins TRBV28 and TRBJ1-4; TRBD1 matches at 7 bases. CDR1 MDHEN and CDR2 SYDVKM come from the germline V gene. The trim removed 8 bases at V and 1 base at J, leaving 4 bases unmatched. The CDR3 covers 14 residues. CDR3 bases: TGTGCCAGCGCCCAGGGGGTAACTAATGAAAAACTGTTTTTT. It translates to CASAQGVTNEKLFF.

With respect to this clonotype: The conserved phenylalanine or tryptophan normally closing the CDR3 is absent here, so this likely arose from a read error. This rearrangement joins TRBV10-3 to TRBJ1-3, with no clear D. The germline V gene encodes CDR1 ENHRY and CDR2 SYGVKD. V was cut by 7 bases and J by 4 bases, with 20 bases left in between. This CDR3 spans 16 amino acids. The CDR3 sequence: CAINTPRHKNGNTIYV. The CDR3 nucleotides are TGTGCCATCAATACCCCTAGACATAAGAACGGAAACACCATATATGTT.

The chain is built from TRBV11-2 and TRBJ2-7; no reliable D call. Germline-derived CDR1 and CDR2 are SGHAT and FQNNGV. This CDR3 has 14 amino acids. CDR3 DNA: TGTGTTAGCAGCTTAGATGGAGTTGTCTACGAGCAGTACTTC. As protein: CVSSLDGVVYEQYF.

Concerning this clonotype itself: One end of the junction is discordant with germline, which a read error may explain. V gene TRBV11-2 combines with J gene TRBJ2-3; 7 bases are a match to TRBD2. Germline V gene sequence: CDR1 SGHAT, CDR2 FQNNGV. The CDR3 is made up of 16 amino acids. The CDR3 reads CASIPWTGGDTDMQYF. CDR3 DNA sequence: TGTGCCAGCATCCCGTGGACGGGGGGAGACACAGATATGCAGTATTTT.

With respect to this clonotype: Lacking the conserved final phenylalanine or tryptophan, this CDR3 likely reflects a read error. The chain recombines TRBV29-1 with TRBJ2-6; D gene uncertain. CDR3 length equals 15 residues. Looked up from germline, CDR1 is SQVTM and CDR2 is ANQGSEA. Trimming removed 8 bases from V and 0 bases from J, with 14 bases in between. The CDR3 DNA is TGCAGCCCCATAATGACGTCCTCTGGGGCCAACGTCCTGACTTTA. Translating gives CSPIMTSSGANVLTL.

The chain is built from TRBV11-2 and TRBJ1-5; D may be TRBD1 (5 bases). The J call may be wrong; the DNA end is better matched by TRBJ2-3. Per germline, CDR1 SGHAT and CDR2 FQNNGV. This CDR3 contains 13 residues. CDR3 nucleotides: TGTGCCAGGGGCTTAAGGGGCGATCAGCCCCAGTATTTT. Amino acid sequence: CARGLRGDQPQYF.

The V and J genes are TRBV6-1 and TRBJ1-5, with a possible D match to TRBD1 (5 bases). This CDR3 is built from 15 residues. Germline V gene data show CDR1 as MNHNS and CDR2 as SASEGT. The ends were cut back, 7 bases at V and 4 bases at J, with 17 bases in the middle. The CDR3 here is CASNNPGEGNQPQHF. CDR3 nucleotides: TGTGCCAGCAATAATCCGGGAGAGGGGAATCAGCCCCAGCATTTT.

On this clonotype itself: The junction and the germline gene differ at one end; a read error may be behind it. The J gene is TRBJ2-7, the V gene TRBV29-1, with 7 bases identical to TRBD2. Germline loops: CDR1 SQVTM, CDR2 ANQGSEA. The CDR3 consists of 13 residues. CDR3 sequence: CSVQTKGGREQYF. The CDR3 DNA follows: TGCAGCGTTCAAACGAAGGGAGGGCGCGAGCAATACTTC.

Regarding this clonotype: One junction end does not reproduce the germline sequence, and a read error may be involved. The chain couples TRBV30 to TRBJ2-7, with TRBD1 as a possible D gene (6 bases). Germline V gene lookup returns CDR1 GTSNPN and CDR2 SVGIG (reference sequence). This CDR3 comprises 14 residues. The CDR3 sequence is CAWSKIGGGDEQYF. The DNA of the CDR3 is TGTGCCTGGAGCAAGATAGGGGGTGGGGACGAGCAGTACTTT.

This clonotype is a singleton in its sample. The chain combines TRBV7-8 with TRBJ2-1, with 7 bases matching TRBD1. CDR1 SGHVS and CDR2 FQNEAQ come from the germline V gene. The CDR3 is 15 amino acids. J lost 6 bases, V lost 5 bases, and 10 bases had no gene match. In DNA, the CDR3 is TGTGCCAGCAGCCTAGTCGAGACAGGGTTCAATGAGCAGTTCTTC. Translated, it gives CASSLVETGFNEQFF.

Concerning this clonotype: The missing conserved phenylalanine or tryptophan at the end of this CDR3 makes a read error likely. The DNA is omitted, as the CDR3 cannot be located on it reliably, and the CDR3 follows TCRdb's listing. This chain uses TRBV7-9 with TRBJ1-1. The CDR3 extends over 18 residues, inclusive of both ends. The V gene's germline CDR1 is SEHNR and CDR2 FQNEAQ (reference sequence). The CDR3: CASSLGQLRPRPNTEAYL.

The chain links TRBV6-1 to TRBJ2-7; no reliable D call. CDR1 is MNHNS and CDR2 is SASEGT in the germline V gene. The CDR3 has 16 amino acids. V was pared by 5 bases and J by 0 bases, with 17 bases between. The CDR3 is CASSHSTTASSYEQYF. Here the CDR3 DNA reads TGTGCCAGCAGTCACTCAACGACTGCGAGCTCCTACGAGCAGTACTTC.

V is TRBV4-3 and J is TRBJ2-6; unclear D gene. Germline V gene sequence: CDR1 LGHNA, CDR2 YSLEER. The CDR3 loop spans 17 amino acids. V was trimmed by 2 bases and J by 0 bases, leaving 11 bases between them. CDR3 loop: CASSQHRFRSGANVLTF. In DNA form, the CDR3 reads TGCGCCAGCAGCCAACATAGATTCCGCTCTGGGGCCAACGTCCTGACTTTC.

Note on this clonotype: This CDR3 is missing its conserved last phenylalanine or tryptophan, likely due to a read error. The chain recombines TRBV6-5 with TRBJ2-1; 7 bases match TRBD2. This CDR3 is built from 16 residues. Germline V CDR1 and CDR2: MNHEY, SVGAGI. CDR3 amino acids: CTSSYSGAGVWNEQFS. In DNA form, the CDR3 reads TGTACCAGCAGTTACTCTGGCGCGGGAGTGTGGAACGAGCAGTTCTCG.

There are a few counts of this clonotype. The CDR3 ends on some other residue instead of the conserved phenylalanine or tryptophan, so this is likely a read error. The CDR3 is CSVGQGIGQPQHS. The CDR3 DNA follows: TGTAGCGTTGGACAGGGGATAGGTCAGCCCCAGCATTCT. The chain recombines TRBV29-1 with TRBJ1-5; 9 positions agree with TRBD1. Germline loops: CDR1 SQVTM, CDR2 ANQGSEA. This CDR3 has 13 amino acids.

About this clonotype itself: A junction boundary mismatches the germline segment, possibly from a read error. The chain is built from TRBV6-2 or TRBV6-3 and TRBJ1-1; TRBD1 might be the D (6 bases). The CDR3 has 14 residues. Germline assignment: CDR1 MNHEY and CDR2 SVGEGT. The CDR3 spells CTGQRGGMNIEAFF. The CDR3 DNA reads as TGTACCGGTCAGCGAGGGGGGATGAACATTGAAGCTTTCTTT.

As concerns this clonotype: Here the CDR3 omits its conserved ending phenylalanine or tryptophan, so a read error is the likely source. The chain has TRBV29-1 and TRBJ2-1; D not certain. The DNA end is more similar to TRBJ2-7, so the J call may be wrong. This CDR3 region has 12 residues. Germline CDR1 SQVTM, CDR2 ANQGSEA. Here the CDR3 reads CSPRLGPNEQYL. The CDR3, as DNA: TGCAGCCCCCGTTTAGGACCCAATGAGCAGTACCTC.

Turning to this clonotype: It may be a read error: a sequence one base away is much more abundant. The CDR3 spells CASRQGNQPHHF. CDR3 nucleotide sequence: TGTGCCAGTCGACAGGGGAATCAGCCCCACCATTTT. The chain employs TRBV25-1 and TRBJ1-5; 8 nucleotides match TRBD1. Per germline, CDR1 MGHDK and CDR2 SYGVNS. CDR3 length equals 12 residues. Variable domain in full (rest from reference TRBV25-1 and TRBJ1-5): EADIYQTPRYLVIGTGKKITLECSQTMGHDKMYWYQQDPGMELHLIHYSYGVNSTEKGDLSSESTVSRIRTEHFPLTLESARPSHTSQYLCASRQGNQPHHFGDGTRLSIL.